Shown below are 31 T cell receptor beta chains from a single sample sequenced in a study of CXCR3-negative and CXCR3-positive naive CD8 T cells. UMI-labeled 5' RACE TRB cDNA libraries were prepared from the cells. TCRdb reprocessed the 5' RACE reads and keeps a single row for each CDR3 protein, giving no DNA. The sample holds around 40,000 distinct CDR3 sequences. The sequenced material came from memory CD8+ T cells from blood. The receptor set was obtained from a human donor in good health. Some clones in this sample may be carry-over from other donors' samples.

This chain links TRBV4-2 with TRBJ1-6; checking the TCRdb D call of TRBD1 is not possible without DNA. Germline lookup yields CDR1 LGHNA and CDR2 YNFKEQ. This CDR3 spans 14 amino acids. This CDR3 reads CASRTTGADSPLHF.

This CDR3 is CSANNPGLATGELFF. The V gene is TRBV20-1, the J gene TRBJ2-2; there is no DNA to check the TCRdb D call of TRBD2. Germline V gene data show CDR1 as DFQATT and CDR2 as SNEGSKA (reference sequence). CDR3 size: 15 residues.

V usage is TRBV15 and J usage is TRBJ2-7; TCRdb picks TRBD1, but there is no DNA to check that call. This CDR3 comprises 15 residues. In germline, CDR1 is LNHNV, CDR2 YYDKDF (reference sequence). Here the CDR3 reads CATSSRGSPAYEQYF.

V gene TRBV21-1 combines with J gene TRBJ2-1; the TCRdb call, TRBD2, lacks DNA for checking. TRBV21-1 constitutes a pseudogene. This CDR3 region has 16 residues. The CDR3 reads CASSKLELAGGDEQFF.

This rearrangement joins TRBV29-1 to TRBJ2-3; TCRdb names TRBD2, which stays unverified in the absence of DNA. Germline V gene sequence: CDR1 SQVTM, CDR2 ANQGSEA. The CDR3 sequence is 15 residues long. CDR3 amino acids: CSVVLAGGRTDTQYF.

The chain carries TRBV7-6 and TRBJ2-3. CDR3 length equals 12 residues. Germline V gives CDR1 SGHVS, CDR2 FNYEAQ. This CDR3 reads CASSRLTDTQYF.

V and J are TRBV11-2 and TRBJ2-7; TCRdb selects TRBD2, and the lack of DNA leaves this call unchecked. CDR3 size: 11 residues. Germline V lookup: CDR1 SGHAT, CDR2 FQNNGV. This CDR3 is CASGGGYEQYF.

The chain is built from TRBV5-1 and TRBJ2-7; the D gene TCRdb calls, TRBD2, cannot be checked with no DNA. This CDR3 is built from 14 residues. The V gene's germline CDR1 is SGHRS and CDR2 YFSETQ. The CDR3 reads CASSLALEEETQYF. Complete variable domain (other parts from reference TRBV5-1 and TRBJ2-7): KAGVTQTPRYLIKTRGQQVTLSCSPISGHRSVSWYQQTPGQGLQFLFEYFSETQRNKGNFPGRFSGRQFSNSRSEMNVSTLELGDSALYLCASSLALEEETQYFGPGTRLTVT.

CDR3 sequence reads: CSVVWDSLNTQYF. The rearrangement links TRBV29-1 to TRBJ2-3; no DNA is available, so the TRBD1 call from TCRdb remains unchecked. This CDR3 is 13 amino acids long. CDR1 and CDR2 from the germline V gene are SQVTM and ANQGSEA.

The V gene is TRBV29-1, the J gene TRBJ2-1; no DNA is available, so the TRBD1 call from TCRdb remains unchecked. CDR3 length equals 14 residues. Germline loops: CDR1 SQVTM, CDR2 ANQGSEA. The CDR3 region is CSAEAEPGYNEQFF.

J is TRBJ2-1 and V is TRBV4-3; TCRdb's D call of TRBD2 is untestable without DNA. CDR1 is LGHNA and CDR2 is YSLEER in the germline V gene. The CDR3 sequence is 16 residues long. The CDR3 spells CASSQDPGLSWNEQFF.

The chain is built from TRBV28 and TRBJ2-1; TCRdb selects TRBD2, and the lack of DNA leaves this call unchecked. The CDR3 consists of 14 residues. The germline V gene has CDR1 MDHEN and CDR2 SYDVKM. CDR3 sequence: CASSLALRGNEQFF.

This sequence joins TRBV3-1 and TRBJ2-4. There are 15 residues in the CDR3. Germline assignment: CDR1 LGHDT and CDR2 YNNKEL (reference sequence). CDR3 region: CASSQGPTDRGIQYF.

The V gene is TRBV28, the J gene TRBJ1-5; TCRdb calls TRBD1, which cannot be checked without DNA. The CDR3 runs 15 residues. Germline CDR1 reads MDHEN; CDR2 reads SYDVKM. The CDR3 loop reads CATKPGQGAYQPQHF.

The chain joins TRBV3-1 to TRBJ2-7. CDR3 size: 12 residues. Germline CDR1 LGHDT, CDR2 YNNKEL (reference sequence). CDR3 residues: CASSQISYEQYF.

This clonotype is labeled medium-sized based on frequency. The chain carries TRBV4-3 and TRBJ1-4; lacking DNA, the TRBD1 call made by TCRdb goes unchecked. The CDR3 consists of 14 residues. The germline CDR1 and CDR2 sequences are LGHNA and YSLEER. This CDR3 is CASSQGVINEKLFF.

The chain links TRBV28 to TRBJ2-2; absent DNA, TCRdb's TRBD2 call cannot be checked. The CDR3 is 17 residues long. Germline CDR1 and CDR2: MDHEN and SYDVKM. The CDR3 region is CASSFPIMGGNTGELFF.

This rearrangement joins TRBV7-9 to TRBJ2-5; the D call of TRBD1 rests on TCRdb alone, since no DNA is present to check it. Germline V CDR1 and CDR2: SEHNR, FQNEAQ (reference sequence). This CDR3 comprises 14 residues. CDR3 amino acids: CASSLTGRGETQYF.

The chain carries TRBV6-1 and TRBJ2-1; no DNA is available, so the TRBD1 call from TCRdb remains unchecked. The germline V gene has CDR1 MNHNS and CDR2 SASEGT. The CDR3 runs 14 residues. This CDR3 is CASQFDPGYNEQFF.

The chain uses TRBV28 and TRBJ2-5; TCRdb outputs TRBD2, but without DNA this stays unchecked. Per germline, CDR1 MDHEN and CDR2 SYDVKM. This CDR3 is built from 15 residues. CDR3 in amino acids: CASNQREGFQETQYF.

The chain uses TRBV4-3 and TRBJ2-2; TCRdb outputs TRBD1, but without DNA this stays unchecked. The CDR3 is 15 residues long. Germline CDR1 reads LGHNA; CDR2 reads YSLEER. This CDR3 is CASSHGTGTTGELFF.

The chain employs TRBV9 and TRBJ2-5; TCRdb gives TRBD1 as the D gene, but with no DNA this cannot be confirmed. Germline V lookup: CDR1 SGDLS, CDR2 YYNGEE. The CDR3 sequence is 16 residues long. The CDR3 sequence: CASSPPEQGSQETQYF.

The chain couples TRBV10-3 to TRBJ2-1. From germline, CDR1 is ENHRY and CDR2 SYGVKD. There are 16 residues in the CDR3. CDR3 in amino acids: CAISESTEGSYNEQFF.

This clonotype shows up as medium-sized by frequency. CDR3 sequence reads: CSVEILAARMNEQFF. The V gene is TRBV29-1, the J gene TRBJ2-1; without DNA, the TCRdb call of TRBD2 cannot be checked. Per germline, CDR1 SQVTM and CDR2 ANQGSEA. CDR3 length: 15 residues.

The CDR3 sequence is CASSLDRGLWETQYF. The chain employs TRBV7-2 and TRBJ2-5; TCRdb's D gene call, TRBD1, goes unchecked for lack of DNA. CDR3 length: 15 amino acids. Per germline, CDR1 SGHTA and CDR2 FQGNSA.

The chain links TRBV20-1 to TRBJ2-7; TCRdb outputs TRBD1, but without DNA this stays unchecked. The CDR3 length is 15 residues. Germline CDR1 is DFQATT and CDR2 is SNEGSKA (reference sequence). The CDR3 region is CSAATGSWASYEQYF.

CDR3 protein: CASSREGSYNEQFF. The V and J genes are TRBV23-1 and TRBJ2-1; TCRdb picks TRBD1, but there is no DNA to check that call. TRBV23-1 is flagged as an ORF with uncertain function. The CDR3 sequence is 14 residues long.

The chain links TRBV6-1 to TRBJ2-1. Germline V gene lookup returns CDR1 MNHNS and CDR2 SASEGT. The CDR3 is 13 residues long. The CDR3 loop reads CASSEGRSYEQFF.

The chain couples TRBV5-6 to TRBJ2-2; TCRdb designates TRBD1, a call that cannot be tested without DNA. The CDR3 spans 14 residues. Germline V gives CDR1 SGHDT, CDR2 YYEEEE. This CDR3 is CASSGTWDTGELFF.

V usage is TRBV28 and J usage is TRBJ2-7; TCRdb's D call, TRBD1, is unchecked because there is no DNA. The CDR3 consists of 14 residues. Germline assignment: CDR1 MDHEN and CDR2 SYDVKM. The CDR3 region is CASSPTTGSYEQYF.

The CDR3 sequence: CASAPGRRSYEQYF. The chain links TRBV28 to TRBJ2-7; TCRdb's D call of TRBD1 is untestable without DNA. The CDR3 has 14 residues. The germline V gene encodes CDR1 MDHEN and CDR2 SYDVKM.